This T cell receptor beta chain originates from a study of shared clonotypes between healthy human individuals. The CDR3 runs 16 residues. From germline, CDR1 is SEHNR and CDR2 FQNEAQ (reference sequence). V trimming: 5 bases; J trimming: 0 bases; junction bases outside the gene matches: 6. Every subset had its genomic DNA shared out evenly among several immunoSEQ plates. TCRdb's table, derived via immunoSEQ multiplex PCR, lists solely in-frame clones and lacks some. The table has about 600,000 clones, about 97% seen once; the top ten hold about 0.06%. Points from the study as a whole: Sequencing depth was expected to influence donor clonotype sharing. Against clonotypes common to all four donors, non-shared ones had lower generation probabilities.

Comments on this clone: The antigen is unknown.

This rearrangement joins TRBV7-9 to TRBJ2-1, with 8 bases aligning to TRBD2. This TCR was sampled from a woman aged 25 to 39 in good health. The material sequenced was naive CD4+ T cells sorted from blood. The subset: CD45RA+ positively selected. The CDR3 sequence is CASSPRGRSSYNEQFF. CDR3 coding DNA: TGTGCCAGCAGCCCGCGCGGGAGGAGCTCCTACAATGAGCAGTTCTTC.